The 29 T cell receptor beta chains listed next were all sequenced from one sample in a study of blood T cell repertoires in COVID-19. The repertoire was sequenced with immunoSEQ multiplex PCR; TCRdb's copy has only in-frame clones and lacks some. The sample lists about 260,000 clones, roughly 88% occurring once. Sequencing was performed on peripheral blood. These receptors all come from a woman in her 70s with COVID-19, enrolled during active disease.

The V and J genes are TRBV7-9 and TRBJ1-1; TRBD1 might be the D (5 bases). This CDR3 comprises 16 residues. Between the trimmed V and J ends, which lost 0 bases and 0 bases, there was a span of 11 bases. Germline CDR1 and CDR2: SEHNR and FQNEAQ (reference sequence). The CDR3, as DNA: TGTGCCAGCAGCTTAGCGGGGGGGAGCATGAACACTGAAGCTTTCTTT. Amino acid sequence: CASSLAGGSMNTEAFF.

This clone was observed a few times. This chain uses TRBV7-8 with TRBJ1-4; D is unclear. The germline V gene has CDR1 SGHVS and CDR2 FQNEAQ. The CDR3 is 14 residues long. V was pared by 1 base and J by 8 bases, with 11 bases between. The CDR3 coding sequence is TGTGCCAGCAGCTTAGGCGGGGAGGGAGAAAAACTGTTTTTT. Its protein product is CASSLGGEGEKLFF.

This clone has a single count. V gene TRBV3-1 (or the pseudogene TRBV3-2) combines with J gene TRBJ1-2, with a weak D call TRBD1 (5 bases). Germline CDR1 LGHDT, CDR2 YNNKEL (reference sequence). V was pared by 5 bases and J by 6 bases, with 16 bases between. The CDR3 covers 14 residues. CDR3 protein: CASSRTDRPHGYTF. The CDR3 coding sequence is TGTGCCAGCAGCAGAACTGACAGACCACATGGCTACACCTTC.

The chain is built from TRBV13 and TRBJ2-1; TRBD2 is a possible D gene (6 bases). The CDR3 loop spans 17 amino acids. Trimming took off 4 bases at V and 8 bases at J, with 24 bases between the two ends. CDR1 PRHDT and CDR2 FYEKMQ come from the germline V gene (reference sequence). The CDR3 sequence is CASSSLFGASALHEQFF. CDR3 coding DNA: TGTGCCAGCAGCTCCCTGTTTGGGGCTAGCGCTTTACATGAGCAGTTCTTC.

V is TRBV28 and J is TRBJ2-2; D remains ambiguous. V was clipped by 5 bases and J by 5 bases, with 9 bases between them. The germline V gene encodes CDR1 MDHEN and CDR2 SYDVKM. The CDR3 has 13 amino acids. The CDR3 reads CASSRDGTGELFF. CDR3 DNA: TGTGCCAGCAGTCGCGACGGGACCGGGGAGCTGTTTTTT.

This chain joins TRBV6-5 and TRBJ2-3; 7 nucleotides match TRBD1. The V gene's germline CDR1 is MNHEY and CDR2 SVGAGI. The CDR3 has 13 amino acids. V dropped 6 bases and J dropped 4; count of bases not matched to a gene: 4. In nucleotides, the CDR3 is TGTGCCAGCAGCATGACAGGGTCAGATACGCAGTATTTT. Protein product: CASSMTGSDTQYF.

The chain combines TRBV25-1 with TRBJ1-1; no reliable D call. V lost 4 bases and J lost 7, with 22 bases in between. The CDR3 has 16 amino acids. Germline V lookup: CDR1 MGHDK, CDR2 SYGVNS. In DNA, the CDR3 is TGTGCCAGCAGTGGGGTTCCTGGGAGGATTGGCTGTGAAGCTTTCTTT. Its protein is CASSGVPGRIGCEAFF.

The V gene is TRBV5-1, the J gene TRBJ1-2; D possibly corresponds to TRBD1 (5 bases). CDR1 and CDR2 (germline): SGHRS, YFSETQ. V was cut by 5 bases and J by 0 bases, with 14 bases left in between. The CDR3 has 15 amino acids. The CDR3 region is CASRGDRVTNYGYTF. The CDR3 region has the DNA TGCGCCAGCAGAGGAGACAGAGTCACTAACTATGGCTACACCTTC. Full variable domain (missing parts from reference TRBV5-1 and TRBJ1-2): KAGVTQTPRYLIKTRGQQVTLSCSPISGHRSVSWYQQTPGQGLQFLFEYFSETQRNKGNFPGRFSGRQFSNSRSEMNVSTLELGDSALYLCASRGDRVTNYGYTFGSGTRLTVV.

V and J are TRBV5-1 and TRBJ1-2, with D unclear. Germline loops: CDR1 SGHRS, CDR2 YFSETQ. The CDR3 sequence is 14 residues long. With 0 bases removed from V and 1 base from J, the gap between germline ends came to 7 bases. CDR3 residues: CASSLVGSNYGYTF. The DNA of the CDR3 is TGCGCCAGCAGCTTGGTGGGGAGTAACTATGGCTACACCTTC.

The chain links TRBV18 to TRBJ2-2, with 7 bases matching TRBD1. V lost 3 bases to trimming and J lost 9 bases; unmatched junction nucleotides: 10. This CDR3 comprises 15 residues. The germline CDR1 and CDR2 sequences are KGHSH and LQKENI. The CDR3 DNA reads as TGTGCCAGCTCACCGGAGAACAGGGGTTTCCGGGAGCTGTTTTTT. Protein product: CASSPENRGFRELFF.

This clone was counted a single time. The rearrangement links TRBV4-1 to TRBJ2-1; 12 bases fit TRBD2. The CDR3 is 17 residues long. Germline assignment: CDR1 MGHRA and CDR2 YSYEKL. Trimming took 0 bases from V and 5 from J; bases not matched to a gene: 5. The CDR3 sequence: CASSQDHRTSGDNEQFF. CDR3 nucleotides: TGCGCCAGCAGCCAAGATCATCGGACTAGCGGGGACAATGAGCAGTTCTTC.

A note on this clone: The sample carries other DNA sequences with the same CDR3. The V and J genes are TRBV7-3 and TRBJ2-1; the match to TRBD1 covers 9 bases. The germline gives CDR1 SGHTA, CDR2 FQGTGA. Trimming at V came to 1 base and at J to 10 bases, leaving 2 bases not matched to a gene. This CDR3 comprises 13 residues. The CDR3 loop is CASSLKGTGEQFF. The CDR3 DNA is TGTGCCAGCAGCTTAAAAGGGACAGGGGAGCAGTTCTTC.

J is TRBJ1-5 and V is TRBV19, with 7 bases lining up with TRBD1. The CDR3 spans 15 residues. Germline lookup yields CDR1 LNHDA and CDR2 SQIVND (reference sequence). Trimming at V came to 4 bases and at J to 1 base, leaving 4 bases not matched to a gene. Written as DNA, the CDR3 is TGTGCCAGTAGTAAGCAGGGGGGAAGCAATCAGCCCCAGCATTTT. Encoded protein: CASSKQGGSNQPQHF.

The CDR3 DNA is TGTGCCAGCAGTGCCCGAGGCACTTTGGACAGCGCGAGACATGAAAAACTGTTTTTT. It translates to CASSARGTLDSARHEKLFF. This chain uses TRBV6-2 or TRBV6-3 with TRBJ1-4; TRBD1 might be the D (6 bases). V gave up 5 bases and J gave up 6 bases, with 28 bases separating them. This CDR3 is built from 19 residues. CDR1 is MNHEY, CDR2 SVGEGT, per germline.

The chain joins TRBV6-2 or TRBV6-3 to TRBJ1-5; D uncertain. V was clipped by 6 bases and J by 2 bases, with 11 bases between them. The germline gives CDR1 MNHEY, CDR2 SVGEGT. This CDR3 has 14 amino acids. CDR3: CASSLDGGNQPQHF. The CDR3 DNA reads TGTGCCAGCAGCCTAGATGGTGGCAATCAGCCCCAGCATTTT.

This chain links TRBV10-3 with TRBJ1-4, with D possibly matching TRBD1 (5 bases). Trimming cost V 3 bases and J 8 bases, with 7 bases left between them. This CDR3 is built from 12 residues. Germline loops: CDR1 ENHRY, CDR2 SYGVKD. DNA for the CDR3: TGTGCCATCAGTGAAAGGGGAGAAAAACTGTTTTTT. Its protein is CAISERGEKLFF.

The chain joins TRBV11-1 to TRBJ2-2; 7 nucleotides agree with TRBD1. This CDR3 has 13 amino acids. Germline CDR1 SGHAT, CDR2 FQDESV (reference sequence). With 6 bases clipped from V and 8 bases from J, the junction kept 6 bases outside the gene matches. For the CDR3, the DNA is TGTGCCAGCAGGCCGACAGGGCATGGGGAGCTGTTTTTT. Protein product: CASRPTGHGELFF.

The chain links TRBV6-1 to TRBJ1-1, with D tentatively TRBD1 (5 bases). CDR1 and CDR2 (germline): MNHNS, SASEGT. The V end lost 5 bases, the J end lost 0 bases, and 10 bases lay between the germline ends. The CDR3 runs to 14 residues. DNA of the CDR3: TGTGCCAGCAGTCGGACAAACATGAACACTGAAGCTTTCTTT. Translation: CASSRTNMNTEAFF.

The V and J genes are TRBV7-6 and TRBJ2-1; TRBD2 matches 9 bases. Looked up from germline, CDR1 is SGHVS and CDR2 is FNYEAQ. J lost 3 bases, V lost 1 base, and 7 bases had no gene match. The CDR3 runs 17 residues. CDR3 amino acids: CASSLGVAGAVYNEQFF. CDR3 nucleotides: TGTGCCAGCAGCTTAGGAGTAGCGGGAGCGGTCTACAATGAGCAGTTCTTC.

This clone was seen only a few times. The rearrangement links TRBV19 to TRBJ2-5; TRBD2 matches 8 bases. V dropped 0 bases and J dropped 7; count of bases not matched to a gene: 10. The CDR3 covers 16 residues. Germline CDR1 LNHDA, CDR2 SQIVND (reference sequence). The CDR3 coding sequence is TGTGCCAGTAGTATAGATTCTAGCGGGCTGGGGGTGACCCAGTACTTC. Amino acids: CASSIDSSGLGVTQYF.

The chain couples TRBV4-3 to TRBJ1-5; D ambiguous. The CDR3 has 16 amino acids. Germline-derived CDR1 and CDR2 are LGHNA and YSLEER. Trimming removed 0 bases at V and 4 bases at J, with 13 bases between. CDR3 bases: TGCGCCAGCAGCCAAGAGTGGGCCCGGCCTAATCAGCCCCAGCATTTT. Protein sequence: CASSQEWARPNQPQHF.

The rearrangement joins TRBV5-1 to TRBJ2-2, with TRBD1 identical over 7 bases. Losses at the gene ends were 10 bases for V and 0 bases for J; bases not matched to a gene: 6. The CDR3 covers 14 residues. CDR1 SGHRS and CDR2 YFSETQ come from the germline V gene. The CDR3 loop is CASQGDTNTGELFF. CDR3 nucleotides: TGCGCCTCCCAGGGGGACACGAACACCGGGGAGCTGTTTTTT.

The rearrangement links TRBV12-5 to TRBJ2-5, with TRBD2 identical over 7 bases. The CDR3 contains 17 residues. Germline assignment: CDR1 LGHNT and CDR2 FRNRAP. J lost 3 bases, V lost 1 base, and 11 bases had no gene match. CDR3 sequence: CASGLGNTGGSKETQYF. CDR3 bases: TGTGCTAGTGGTTTGGGAAACACAGGCGGGAGTAAAGAGACCCAGTACTTC.

For the CDR3, the DNA is TGTGCCTTCGAGACAGGGTCAACTATGGCTACAACCTTC. Translating it yields CAFETGSTMATTF. J is TRBJ1-2 and V is TRBV30; 7 bases line up with TRBD1. The ends lost 7 bases at V and 14 bases at J; junction bases unmatched: 19. Germline V gives CDR1 GTSNPN, CDR2 SVGIG (reference sequence). This CDR3 has 13 amino acids.

This sequence joins TRBV3-1 (or the pseudogene TRBV3-2) and TRBJ1-1; no reliable D call. This CDR3 is built from 12 residues. V was trimmed by 5 bases and J by 7 bases, leaving 11 bases between them. The germline V gene encodes CDR1 LGHDT and CDR2 YNNKEL (reference sequence). The CDR3 sequence is CASSSTPREAFF. DNA of the CDR3: TGTGCCAGCAGCTCAACTCCTCGTGAAGCTTTCTTT.

The V gene is TRBV28, the J gene TRBJ1-1; D not certain. The V gene lost 6 bases and the J gene lost 8 bases, with 13 bases spanning the gap. The length of the CDR3 is 12 residues. The germline V gene encodes CDR1 MDHEN and CDR2 SYDVKM. The CDR3 reads CASSLSPREAFF. As DNA, the CDR3 is TGTGCCAGCAGCCTGAGCCCGCGGGAAGCTTTCTTT.

This clone was seen only a few times. The identical CDR3 is also encoded by other nucleotide sequences in the sample. The V gene is TRBV29-1, the J gene TRBJ1-2; no clear D. CDR1 and CDR2 (germline): SQVTM, ANQGSEA. CDR3 size: 11 residues. V was clipped by 6 bases and J by 4 bases, with 9 bases between them. CDR3 sequence reads: CSVSTGYGYTF. The CDR3 DNA reads as TGCAGCGTATCAACCGGCTATGGCTACACCTTC.

V is TRBV19 and J is TRBJ2-1, with D maybe TRBD2 (6 bases). The CDR3 spans 12 residues. Germline V gives CDR1 LNHDA, CDR2 SQIVND (reference sequence). Trimming cost V 1 base and J 15 bases, with 13 bases left between them. The CDR3 DNA follows: TGTGCCAGTAGTATAGGACCGGAGGGTGGGTTCTTC. Its protein product is CASSIGPEGGFF.

The chain combines TRBV7-9 with TRBJ2-2; possibly TRBD1 for D (5 bases). Per germline, CDR1 SEHNR and CDR2 FQNEAQ (reference sequence). Trimming pared 3 bases from V and 4 bases from J, leaving 15 bases between. The CDR3 loop spans 16 amino acids. The CDR3 loop reads CASSFAPAGITGELFF. The CDR3 DNA is TGTGCCAGCAGCTTCGCCCCGGCAGGGATCACCGGGGAGCTGTTTTTT.